The sample holds a few counts of the clone carrying this T cell receptor beta chain. Antigen unknown. This CDR3 region has 11 residues. V lost 2 bases and J 7 bases, leaving 4 bases between the germline ends. CDR1 and CDR2 from the germline V gene are SNHLY and FYNNEI. Using RNA transcripts as the source, TCR beta CDR3 regions were amplified. The HTBI set primed first-round TCR CDR3 RT-PCR. A single record per CDR3 protein comes from TCRdb applying MiXCR to the multiplex PCR reads. This repertoire shows 300,000 to 500,000 distinct CDR3 sequences, more than 13% found once; its top ten account for 28%. Criteria for exclusion of patients were uncontrolled infection, other autoimmune disease, pregnancy or lactation. This record belongs to a study of T cells in Graves' hyperthyroidism and ophthalmopathy. Notes on the study in general: Stable hyperthyroidism was separated from ophthalmopathy by a model based on 13 V-J features.

The chain has TRBV2 and TRBJ2-3; the D is unclear. Sequenced sample: blood. This TCR derives from a man in his fifties or sixties with Graves' ophthalmopathy. Here the CDR3 DNA reads TGTGCCAGCAGTGAAAAGAATACGCAGTATTTT. Amino acid sequence: CASSEKNTQYF.